These 20 T cell receptor beta chains were all obtained from the same sample, sequenced in a study of metastatic and nonmetastatic thyroid tumors. There were no patients who had received any treatment before thyroid surgery. From the PCR reads, TCRdb re-called clones with MiXCR. The table records under 50,000 clones, approximately 24% of them present only once. The sequencing sample was made of blood. The source is a male donor with papillary thyroid cancer or a benign thyroid nodule (not recorded which). Some clones in this sample may be carry-over from other donors' samples.

This clone was seen ten or more times. The CDR3 loop reads CAGGRAQGQYF. CDR3 in DNA: TGTGCTGGCGGCAGGGCCCAGGGGCAGTACTTC. This chain joins TRBV30 and TRBJ2-7; a possible D gene is TRBD1 (5 bases). Per the germline V gene, CDR1 is GTSNPN and CDR2 is SVGIG (reference sequence). The CDR3 is 11 residues long.

This clone was seen many times. The chain uses TRBV3-1 and TRBJ2-5; maybe TRBD1 (6 bases). V shed 4 bases and J shed 5 bases, with 20 bases lying between them. The CDR3 has 16 residues. CDR1 and CDR2 from the germline V gene are LGHDT and YNNKEL (reference sequence). CDR3 in DNA: TGTGCCAGCAGCCGACCCTCCTTGGGGGCGCGGGAGACCCAGTACTTC. As protein: CASSRPSLGARETQYF.

In its sample, this clone was seen a few times. An end of the junction does not agree with germline; a read error may underlie this. This rearrangement joins TRBV12-3 or TRBV12-4 to TRBJ2-2, with D uncertain. The CDR3 totals 14 residues. CDR3 DNA sequence: TGTGCCAGCAGAAGGTGGCGGAACACCGTGGAGCTGTTTTTT. It yields the protein CASRRWRNTVELFF.

The chain carries TRBV4-3 and TRBJ1-4; D gene uncertain. Germline lookup yields CDR1 LGHNA and CDR2 YSLEER. The CDR3 runs to 16 residues. Trimming removed 1 base at V and 1 base at J, with 10 bases between. As DNA, the CDR3 is TGCGCCAGCAGCCAAGGACCGAGCGGAACTAATGAAAAACTGTTTTTT. It yields the protein CASSQGPSGTNEKLFF.

This clone was seen ten or more times. This chain connects TRBV5-4 to TRBJ2-3; no firm D call. Between the trimmed V and J ends, which lost 2 bases and 0 bases, there was a span of 4 bases. The germline gives CDR1 SGHNT, CDR2 YYREEE (reference sequence). This CDR3 comprises 13 residues. Here the CDR3 DNA reads TGTGCCAGCAGCTTACAAAGCACAGATACGCAGTATTTT. This encodes CASSLQSTDTQYF.

This clone was counted many times. This sequence joins TRBV20-1 and TRBJ2-1; 8 bases match TRBD2. Trimming cost V 2 bases and J 6 bases; bases outside gene matches: 12. The germline CDR1 and CDR2 sequences are DFQATT and SNEGSKA (reference sequence). CDR3 length: 16 amino acids. The DNA of the CDR3 is TGCAGTGCTAGAAGAGGTGGACTAGCCGGGCCCAATGAGCAGTTCTTC. Translated: CSARRGGLAGPNEQFF.

This chain uses TRBV11-2 with TRBJ2-1; D remains unclear. V dropped 5 bases and J dropped 4 bases, with 12 bases sitting between them. The V gene's germline CDR1 is SGHAT and CDR2 FQNNGV. The CDR3 is made up of 14 amino acids. In nucleotides, the CDR3 is TGTGCCAGCAGCGAGACCGGGCGGTACAATGAGCAGTTCTTC. Translation gives CASSETGRYNEQFF.

This clone has a count of ten or more. A read error may explain this, as a much larger clone is one base away. This sample includes further DNA sequences coding for the same CDR3. CDR3 region: CASSDRAWGDEQYF. The CDR3, as DNA: TGTGCCAGTAGCGACAGGGCATGGGGGGACGAGCAGTACTTC. V gene TRBV7-9 combines with J gene TRBJ2-7; the D gene is possibly TRBD1 (7 bases). Germline V gives CDR1 SEHNR, CDR2 FQNEAQ (reference sequence). CDR3 length: 14 amino acids. The V and J ends lost 9 bases and 5 bases respectively, with 20 bases between them. Drawing the rest from reference TRBV7-9 and TRBJ2-7, the complete variable domain is DTGVSQNPRHKITKRGQNVTFRCDPISEHNRLYWYRQTLGQGPEFLTYFQNEAQLEKSRLLSDRFSAERPKGSFSTLEIQRTEQGDSAMYLCASSDRAWGDEQYFGPGTRLTVT.

The chain employs TRBV4-1 and TRBJ2-7, with TRBD2 matching 12 bases. The CDR3 runs 15 residues. In germline, CDR1 is MGHRA, CDR2 YSYEKL. Trimming took 2 bases from V and 2 from J; bases not matched to a gene: 1. The CDR3 region has the DNA TGCGCCAGCAGCCAAACTAGCGGGAGGACCTACGAGCAGTACTTC. This gives the protein CASSQTSGRTYEQYF.

This clone occurred many times. The chain recombines TRBV6-2 or TRBV6-3 with TRBJ2-1; no firm D call. The germline V and J ends were trimmed by 6 bases and 3 bases, with 15 bases remaining between them. The length of the CDR3 is 15 residues. Looked up from germline, CDR1 is MNHEY and CDR2 is SVGEGT. Here the CDR3 DNA reads TGTGCCAGCAGGCGAGATTTACAAAACTACAATGAGCAGTTCTTC. Amino acid sequence: CASRRDLQNYNEQFF.

Concerning this clone: One junction end does not reproduce the germline sequence, and a read error may be involved. This sequence joins TRBV12-3 or TRBV12-4 and TRBJ1-1, with D maybe TRBD1 (5 bases). The CDR3 has 15 amino acids. The CDR3 DNA is TGTGCCAGCAGCTCTCCCCGGGGGGGAAACACTGAAACTTTCTTT. This codes for CASSSPRGGNTETFF.

Here the CDR3 DNA reads TGTGCCAGCAGCCAAGATGGCCCAAGAAAATACAATGAGCAGTTCTTC. Residues: CASSQDGPRKYNEQFF. The V and J genes are TRBV14 and TRBJ2-1, with no clear D. Germline V gene data show CDR1 as SGHDN and CDR2 as FVKESK. The CDR3 is made up of 16 amino acids. Between the trimmed V and J ends, which lost 0 bases and 4 bases, there was a span of 13 bases. Full variable domain (outside the CDR3, taken from reference TRBV14 and TRBJ2-1): EAGVTQFPSHSVIEKGQTVTLRCDPISGHDNLYWYRRVMGKEIKFLLHFVKESKQDESGMPNNRFLAERTGGTYSTLKVQPAELEDSGVYFCASSQDGPRKYNEQFFGPGTRLTVL.

The chain is built from TRBV6-5 and TRBJ2-7; D remains ambiguous. The CDR3 spans 13 residues. The V end was cut by 0 bases, the J end by 3 bases, with 6 bases between. Germline V gene sequence: CDR1 MNHEY, CDR2 SVGAGI. CDR3 protein: CASSYSFHYEQYF. The CDR3 DNA reads as TGTGCCAGCAGTTACTCTTTTCACTACGAGCAGTACTTC.

Ten or more counts support this clone. The chain is built from TRBV6-5 and TRBJ1-1; D not resolved. The CDR3 has 13 residues. V shed 0 bases and J shed 6 bases, with 8 bases lying between them. CDR1 MNHEY and CDR2 SVGAGI come from the germline V gene. The CDR3 sequence is CASSYSDFSEAFF. CDR3 nucleotides: TGTGCCAGCAGTTACTCGGACTTCTCTGAAGCTTTCTTT.

This clone has at least ten counts. This may be a read error: a much more frequent sequence differs by one nucleotide. The sample contains more than one DNA sequence encoding this CDR3. This chain links TRBV20-1 with TRBJ1-1, with 11 nucleotides matching TRBD1. The length of the CDR3 is 15 residues. The V gene end was trimmed by 3 bases and the J gene end by 4 bases; junction bases not matched to a gene: 7. Germline CDR1 reads DFQATT; CDR2 reads SNEGSKA (reference sequence). CDR3: CSARDQGTGGTEAFF. DNA for the CDR3: TGCAGTGCTAGGGATCAGGGGACAGGGGGCACTGAAGCTTTCTTT.

The table lists this clone with many counts. The chain has TRBV6-1 and TRBJ2-7; 11 bases agree with TRBD1. Germline V gene sequence: CDR1 MNHNS, CDR2 SASEGT. V trimming: 6 bases; J trimming: 0 bases; junction bases outside the gene matches: 1. This CDR3 is built from 14 residues. CDR3 sequence: CASRGQGDSYEQYF. In DNA, the CDR3 is TGTGCCAGCAGGGGACAGGGGGACTCCTACGAGCAGTACTTC.

This clone was recorded at least ten times. V is TRBV19 and J is TRBJ2-7; TRBD1 is a possible D gene (5 bases). From germline, CDR1 is LNHDA and CDR2 SQIVND (reference sequence). The CDR3 spans 13 residues. Trimming pared 3 bases from V and 3 bases from J, leaving 9 bases between. The CDR3 DNA sequence: TGTGCCAGTAGTATGGGGCAGAACTACGAGCAGTACTTC. Residues: CASSMGQNYEQYF.

Concerning this clone itself: Sequence at one end of the junction differs from germline and may be a read error. This sequence joins TRBV11-1 and TRBJ1-5; 7 bases are shared with TRBD1. The length of the CDR3 is 16 residues. The V gene's germline CDR1 is SGHAT and CDR2 FQDESV (reference sequence). The CDR3 DNA reads as TGTGCCAGCATCTTAACCGGGACAGAGGGCAATCAGCCCCAGCATTTT. It is translated as CASILTGTEGNQPQHF. Looking up the rest from reference TRBV11-1 and TRBJ1-5 gives the full variable domain: EAEVAQSPRYKITEKSQAVAFWCDPISGHATLYWYRQILGQGPELLVQFQDESVVDDSQLPKDRFSAERLKGVDSTLKIQPAELGDSAMYLCASILTGTEGNQPQHFGDGTRLSIL.

The sample holds many counts of this clone. The chain has TRBV5-8 and TRBJ1-2; D is unclear. Germline loops: CDR1 SGHTS, CDR2 YDEGEE. The CDR3 is made up of 16 amino acids. The V and J ends lost 0 bases and 4 bases respectively, with 16 bases between them. The CDR3 DNA is TGTGCCAGCAGCTTGGTAGTCACACTCTCGGCCTATGGCTACACCTTC. This sequence encodes CASSLVVTLSAYGYTF.

In its sample, this clone was seen many times. The chain uses TRBV4-1 and TRBJ1-2; D uncertain. Germline assignment: CDR1 MGHRA and CDR2 YSYEKL. CDR3 length: 15 residues. Trimming pared 4 bases from V and 8 bases from J, leaving 20 bases between. CDR3 loop: CASSPSGEGAGGYTF. The DNA for the CDR3 is TGCGCCAGCAGCCCATCCGGAGAGGGCGCGGGGGGCTACACCTTC.